This T cell receptor (beta chain) was identified during a study of T-cell reconstitution after alpha-beta-depleted transplantation in children. Study-level points and caveats: Newly made T cells mostly supplied T-cell counts and diversity one year after transplant. Several hundred expanded graft clones reportedly supplied alpha-beta T cells about two months after transplant.

This clonotype has more than one count but fewer than ten. What it recognizes is unknown. V lost 4 bases and J lost 0; bases outside the gene matches: 9. Germline V gene sequence: CDR1 DFQATT, CDR2 SNEGSKA (reference sequence). The CDR3 consists of 17 residues. Unique molecular identifiers tagged the TCRbeta library. TCRdb itself ran the PCR reads through MiXCR, one entry per CDR3 protein. The profile shows under 850,000 distinct CDR3 sequences, 13% of them singletons. The chain combines TRBV20-1 with TRBJ1-6; 7 bases agree with TRBD1. This specimen consisted of PBMCs, obtained before TCRalphabeta/CD19-depleted stem cell transplant. This receptor was taken from a girl aged 2 to 10 with congenital amegakaryocytic thrombocytopenia, due to receive a stem cell transplant. The CDR3 sequence is CSATRQGSPSYNSPLHF. As DNA, the CDR3 is TGCAGTGCTACTCGACAGGGATCACCCTCCTATAATTCACCCCTCCACTTT.